The 12 T cell receptor beta chains given below trace back to one sample, sequenced in a study of naive and memory T cell subsets. Two oligonucleotides, mixed equimolar, formed the beta constant-region primer covering TRBC1 and TRBC2. TCRdb reprocessed the UMI-ligation and nested PCR reads via MiXCR and lists one record per CDR3 protein. The sample shows roughly 40,000 distinct CDR3 sequences, 10% to 15% of them seen only once. Source material: effector memory CD4+ T cells from blood. Subset here: effector memory, CD45RA- CD27-. Receptors originate from a human donor in good health.

This clonotype was counted many times. V and J are TRBV30 and TRBJ2-1; 8 bases are a match to TRBD2. The CDR3 consists of 17 residues. Trimming took 5 bases from V and 3 from J; bases not matched to a gene: 15. Germline assignment: CDR1 GTSNPN and CDR2 SVGIG (reference sequence). DNA of the CDR3: TGTGCCTGGGGAACTAAGCCGGGACTAGGGGGCTACAATGAGCAGTTCTTC. Encoded protein: CAWGTKPGLGGYNEQFF.

This clonotype has more than one count but fewer than ten. CDR3 nucleotides: TGTGCCAGCAGTCCCGGCGGTCATCAGCCCCAGCATTTT. Its protein product is CASSPGGHQPQHF. The chain uses TRBV6-5 and TRBJ1-5; D remains ambiguous. Trimming took 5 bases from V and 5 from J, leaving 10 bases between them. Germline lookup yields CDR1 MNHEY and CDR2 SVGAGI. The CDR3 loop spans 13 amino acids.

This clonotype was found a few times. The V call is TRBV20-1, the J call TRBJ1-1, with D tentatively TRBD1 (6 bases). Germline-derived CDR1 and CDR2 are DFQATT and SNEGSKA (reference sequence). CDR3 length: 12 amino acids. CDR3 residues: CSGTRGGTEAFF. The CDR3 DNA reads TGCAGCGGAACAAGGGGGGGAACTGAAGCTTTCTTT.

The chain recombines TRBV7-2 with TRBJ2-1; 10 nucleotides line up with TRBD1. After removal of 2 bases from V and 7 bases from J, the junction contained 5 bases not matched to a gene. Germline V gene lookup returns CDR1 SGHTA and CDR2 FQGNSA. The CDR3 is 15 residues long. Here the CDR3 reads CASSLIGQGVNEQFF. As DNA, the CDR3 is TGTGCCAGCAGCTTAATTGGACAGGGGGTTAATGAGCAGTTCTTC.

CDR3 bases: TGTGCCAGCAGTTATCGGCTGGGACAGATGAACACTGAAGCTTTCTTT. Its translation: CASSYRLGQMNTEAFF. The chain uses TRBV6-5 and TRBJ1-1, with TRBD1 matching 7 bases. The CDR3 extends over 16 amino acids. CDR1 and CDR2 (germline): MNHEY, SVGAGI. The V gene end was trimmed by 3 bases and the J gene end by 0 bases; junction bases not matched to a gene: 7.

The chain combines TRBV9 with TRBJ2-3; TRBD2 aligns across 8 bases. The CDR3 length is 18 residues. From germline, CDR1 is SGDLS and CDR2 YYNGEE. V lost 1 base and J lost 1; bases outside the gene matches: 11. The CDR3 region is CASSVRSSLAGRTDTQYF. CDR3 nucleotide sequence: TGTGCCAGCAGCGTAAGGTCGAGTCTAGCGGGTCGCACAGATACGCAGTATTTT. Complete variable domain (other parts from reference TRBV9 and TRBJ2-3): DSGVTQTPKHLITATGQRVTLRCSPRSGDLSVYWYQQSLDQGLQFLIQYYNGEERAKGNILERFSAQQFPDLHSELNLSSLELGDSALYFCASSVRSSLAGRTDTQYFGPGTRLTVL.

The V call is TRBV30, the J call TRBJ2-3, with D uncertain. Germline-derived CDR1 and CDR2 are GTSNPN and SVGIG (reference sequence). V was cut by 0 bases and J by 5 bases, with 3 bases left in between. There are 11 residues in the CDR3. CDR3 coding DNA: TGTGCCTGGAGTGTAAAAGATACGCAGTATTTT. Encoded protein: CAWSVKDTQYF.

The chain is built from TRBV11-3 and TRBJ2-7; no clear D gene. Germline V gene lookup returns CDR1 SGHNT and CDR2 YENEEA. This CDR3 is 17 amino acids long. V lost 0 bases and J 4 bases, leaving 19 bases between the germline ends. The CDR3 here is CASSLDPTEISRYEQYF. The CDR3 coding sequence is TGTGCCAGCAGCTTAGATCCTACCGAGATCTCCAGGTACGAGCAGTACTTC.

This clonotype appeared many times. The V call is TRBV19, the J call TRBJ2-1; 15 nucleotides agree with TRBD2. V was pared by 5 bases and J by 10 bases, with 6 bases of the junction left unmatched. Germline values: CDR1 LNHDA, CDR2 SQIVND (reference sequence). The CDR3 is 15 amino acids. In DNA, the CDR3 is TGTGCCAGTAGTGGACTAGCGGGAGGGCCCACCGAGCAGTTCTTC. Protein: CASSGLAGGPTEQFF.

This clonotype was seen more than once but under ten times. The chain is built from TRBV5-1 and TRBJ1-6, with 7 positions matching TRBD1. V dropped 0 bases and J dropped 0; count of bases not matched to a gene: 3. Germline V CDR1 and CDR2: SGHRS, YFSETQ. The CDR3 consists of 17 residues. In nucleotides, the CDR3 is TGCGCCAGCAGCTTGGGACAGGGAGGCTCCTATAATTCACCCCTCCACTTT. Its translation: CASSLGQGGSYNSPLHF.

The rearrangement uses TRBV29-1 and TRBJ2-2, with 10 bases fitting TRBD1. The CDR3 extends over 14 amino acids. The V and J ends lost 7 bases and 6 bases, in that order; junction bases with no gene match: 8. From germline, CDR1 is SQVTM and CDR2 ANQGSEA. The CDR3: CSGGTGAGAGELFF. The CDR3 DNA reads as TGCAGCGGCGGGACAGGGGCGGGCGCCGGGGAGCTGTTTTTT.

This clonotype was counted only a few times. V is TRBV12-3 or TRBV12-4 and J is TRBJ2-2; D is possibly TRBD2 (5 bases). Trimming removed 6 bases from V and 3 bases from J, with 11 bases in between. CDR3 length: 14 residues. CDR3 region: CASRWTGDTGELFF. CDR3 sequence (DNA): TGTGCCAGCAGGTGGACTGGCGACACCGGGGAGCTGTTTTTT.